The next 23 T cell receptor beta chains were all read from a single sample in a study of T cells after yellow fever vaccination. TCRdb analysed the 5' RACE reads with MiXCR anew, one entry per CDR3 protein. The repertoire includes about 220,000 distinct CDR3 sequences, 3.2% of them detected once, and 3.2% sits in the top ten. The input for sequencing was CD4+ T cells sorted from PBMCs, taken 10 days after the yellow fever booster vaccination. The receptors were gathered from a man between 18 and 35 years old who received the YFV17D yellow fever vaccine.

Many counts were recorded for this clonotype. The CDR3 nucleotides read TGTGCCAGCAGTACCCAGGCCAACGTCCTGACTTTC. This encodes CASSTQANVLTF. This chain uses TRBV28 with TRBJ2-6, with D unresolved. Germline values: CDR1 MDHEN, CDR2 SYDVKM. Trimming shortened V by 5 bases and J by 6 bases, and 5 bases separated the two germline ends. The CDR3 is 12 residues long.

This clonotype was detected ten times or more. The chain links TRBV6-5 to TRBJ1-1; possibly TRBD1 for D (5 bases). CDR1 is MNHEY, CDR2 SVGAGI, per germline. The CDR3 is 12 residues long. V lost 6 bases and J 7 bases, leaving 12 bases between the germline ends. The CDR3 sequence is CASRLRVGEAFF. CDR3 bases: TGTGCCAGCAGGCTCAGGGTCGGTGAAGCTTTCTTT.

This clonotype has just a few counts. The chain joins TRBV14 to TRBJ2-7; D is unresolved. Germline-derived CDR1 and CDR2 are SGHDN and FVKESK. Trimming removed 4 bases at V and 6 bases at J, with 19 bases between. This CDR3 spans 15 amino acids. The CDR3, as DNA: TGTGCCAGCAGCCCCCCCCGGACCGTCATGGGCGAGCAGTACTTC. This translates into CASSPPRTVMGEQYF.

This clonotype was found many times. The chain combines TRBV5-1 with TRBJ1-4; maybe TRBD1 (5 bases). Germline CDR1 reads SGHRS; CDR2 reads YFSETQ. Trimming took 2 bases from V and 8 from J, leaving 16 bases between them. This CDR3 spans 15 amino acids. CDR3 loop: CASSFVGGGGEKLFF. DNA of the CDR3: TGCGCCAGCAGCTTCGTCGGGGGTGGCGGGGAAAAACTGTTTTTT.

Many counts were recorded for this clonotype. The V call is TRBV28, the J call TRBJ1-2; the D is unclear. Germline V gene lookup returns CDR1 MDHEN and CDR2 SYDVKM. V lost 5 bases, J lost 7 bases, and 11 bases lay in between. This CDR3 has 12 residues. The CDR3 reads CASSVSGSGYTF. DNA for the CDR3: TGTGCCAGCAGTGTCTCAGGATCTGGCTACACCTTC.

This chain uses TRBV24-1 with TRBJ1-6; D gene uncertain. Germline V lookup: CDR1 KGHDR, CDR2 SFDVKD. The CDR3 contains 14 residues. Trimming removed 0 bases from V and 10 bases from J, with 9 bases in between. As DNA, the CDR3 is TGTGCCACCAGTGATTTGTGGGTTGAGTCACCCCTCCACTTT. This encodes CATSDLWVESPLHF.

This clonotype was observed many times. The chain is built from TRBV7-3 and TRBJ2-7; D not resolved. This CDR3 is built from 13 residues. Germline V gene sequence: CDR1 SGHTA, CDR2 FQGTGA. Trimming removed 4 bases at V and 4 bases at J, with 11 bases between. The CDR3 nucleotides are TGTGCCAGCAGCTCCGCAGACGGTTACGAGCAGTACTTC. It encodes CASSSADGYEQYF.

This clonotype occurred a few times. This chain links TRBV28 with TRBJ1-2, with D perhaps matching TRBD1 (6 bases). From germline, CDR1 is MDHEN and CDR2 SYDVKM. V was clipped by 6 bases and J by 4 bases, with 18 bases between them. This CDR3 has 15 residues. The DNA for the CDR3 is TGTGCCAGCAGCTCCCGGGACACGGTTGCCTATGGCTACACCTTC. Its translation is CASSSRDTVAYGYTF.

The genes are TRBV6-6 and TRBJ2-2; D unresolved. This CDR3 comprises 13 residues. Germline V gene data show CDR1 as MNHNY and CDR2 as SVGAGI (reference sequence). V shed 2 bases and J shed 4 bases, with 5 bases lying between them. The CDR3 loop is CASSYVGTGELFF. Written as DNA, the CDR3 is TGTGCCAGCAGTTACGTCGGCACCGGGGAGCTGTTTTTT.

This clonotype was detected many times. The V gene is TRBV7-2, the J gene TRBJ1-5; TRBD1 matches 7 bases. Looked up from germline, CDR1 is SGHTA and CDR2 is FQGNSA. The CDR3 covers 14 residues. V lost 5 bases, J lost 6 bases, and 7 bases stayed unmatched. CDR3 DNA: TGTGCCAGCAGCGGACGGGACAGCGGTCAGCCCCAGCATTTT. The encoded protein is CASSGRDSGQPQHF.

The chain couples TRBV28 to TRBJ2-7; TRBD2 might be the D (5 bases). Germline CDR1 MDHEN, CDR2 SYDVKM. The CDR3 runs to 14 residues. Trimming took 5 bases from V and 2 from J, leaving 13 bases between them. Here the CDR3 reads CASSRTFPTYEQYV. In nucleotides, the CDR3 is TGTGCCAGCAGTCGGACTTTCCCCACCTACGAGCAGTACGTC.

This clonotype was seen many times. The genes are TRBV5-1 and TRBJ2-5, with D perhaps matching TRBD1 or TRBD2 (6 bases each). CDR1 is SGHRS, CDR2 YFSETQ, per germline. V was pared by 3 bases and J by 5 bases, with 20 bases between. This CDR3 is 16 amino acids long. Written as DNA, the CDR3 is TGCGCCAGCAGCTCCCCCGCTGGGGGGCCCGGGGAGACCCAGTACTTC. Translated, it gives CASSSPAGGPGETQYF. Combining the CDR3 with reference TRBV5-1 and TRBJ2-5 gives the whole variable domain KAGVTQTPRYLIKTRGQQVTLSCSPISGHRSVSWYQQTPGQGLQFLFEYFSETQRNKGNFPGRFSGRQFSNSRSEMNVSTLELGDSALYLCASSSPAGGPGETQYFGPGTRLLVL.

This sequence joins TRBV7-6 and TRBJ2-2; D might be TRBD1 (6 bases). The CDR3 sequence is 14 residues long. The germline V gene has CDR1 SGHVS and CDR2 FNYEAQ. V was cut by 9 bases and J by 4 bases, with 15 bases left in between. The CDR3 DNA reads as TGTGCCAGTCGACAGGCGAAAATCACCGGGGAGCTGTTTTTT. As protein: CASRQAKITGELFF.

A few counts support this clonotype. This sequence joins TRBV2 and TRBJ2-2; D is unclear. The germline V gene encodes CDR1 SNHLY and CDR2 FYNNEI. V was clipped by 2 bases and J by 2 bases, with 12 bases between them. The CDR3 is 16 amino acids. The CDR3 nucleotides are TGTGCCAGCAGTGAATTCCTACTGGCTAACACCGGGGAGCTGTTTTTT. The encoded protein is CASSEFLLANTGELFF.

The table lists this clonotype with many counts. Relative to the germline gene, one junction end is altered; a read error may explain this. The V and J genes are TRBV7-7 and TRBJ2-5; 7 nucleotides align to TRBD1. From germline, CDR1 is SSHAT and CDR2 FNYEAQ (reference sequence). This CDR3 region has 14 residues. This CDR3 is CASSSRTGKETQYF. The CDR3 coding sequence is TGTGCTAGCAGCTCCCGGACAGGCAAAGAGACCCAGTACTTC. Full variable domain (rest looked up from reference TRBV7-7 and TRBJ2-5): GAGVSQSPRYKVTKRGQDVTLRCDPISSHATLYWYQQALGQGPEFLTYFNYEAQPDKSGLPSDRFSAERPEGSISTLTIQRTEQRDSAMYRCASSSRTGKETQYFGPGTRLLVL.

There are a few counts of this clonotype. This sequence joins TRBV6-5 and TRBJ2-1; 8 bases are shared with TRBD1. V lost 2 bases, J lost 2 bases, and 2 bases stayed unmatched. This CDR3 has 15 residues. CDR1 and CDR2 (germline): MNHEY, SVGAGI. CDR3 residues: CASSYTGGAYNEQFF. CDR3 DNA: TGTGCCAGCAGTTACACAGGGGGAGCCTACAATGAGCAGTTCTTC.

This clonotype showed up just a few times. This chain joins TRBV20-1 and TRBJ2-3; 8 bases agree with TRBD2. This CDR3 has 15 amino acids. Unmatched junction bases numbered 10, after V lost 5 bases and J lost 3 bases. CDR1 and CDR2 from the germline V gene are DFQATT and SNEGSKA (reference sequence). The CDR3 is CSAHSAGGGTDTQYF. The CDR3 nucleotides are TGCAGTGCTCATTCTGCGGGGGGAGGAACAGATACGCAGTATTTT.

This clonotype was observed a handful of times. The chain links TRBV29-1 to TRBJ1-1; perhaps TRBD1 as D (5 bases). The length of the CDR3 is 12 residues. The ends were cut back, 4 bases at V and 3 bases at J, with 9 bases in the middle. Germline lookup yields CDR1 SQVTM and CDR2 ANQGSEA. Here the CDR3 reads CSVGGEDTEAFF. CDR3 nucleotide sequence: TGCAGCGTTGGAGGGGAGGACACTGAAGCTTTCTTT.

With regard to this clonotype: A junction end diverges from the germline sequence, so it may reflect a read error. The chain uses TRBV20-1 and TRBJ1-4, with D possibly TRBD1 on 5 matching bases. Germline V gene data show CDR1 as DFQATT and CDR2 as SNEGSKA (reference sequence). The CDR3 has 14 amino acids. The CDR3 here is CRASSGTMGEKLFF. The CDR3 nucleotides read TGCAGGGCTAGTTCCGGGACGATGGGGGAAAAACTGTTTTTT.

V and J are TRBV6-2 or TRBV6-3 and TRBJ2-4, with 11 positions matching TRBD2. The CDR3 length is 14 residues. Unmatched junction bases numbered 9, after V lost 10 bases and J lost 7 bases. CDR1 and CDR2 (germline): MNHEY, SVGEGT. The CDR3 sequence is CATHLAGGVNIQYF. Written as DNA, the CDR3 is TGTGCCACCCATCTAGCGGGGGGCGTTAACATTCAGTACTTC.

The chain joins TRBV11-2 to TRBJ1-2, with D perhaps matching TRBD1 (5 bases). Germline-derived CDR1 and CDR2 are SGHAT and FQNNGV. CDR3 length: 14 amino acids. V dropped 5 bases and J dropped 3 bases, with 13 bases sitting between them. The CDR3, as DNA: TGTGCCAGCAGCCCAAACCGGGACCACTATGGCTACACCTTC. It specifies CASSPNRDHYGYTF. Supplemented by reference TRBV11-2 and TRBJ1-2, the full variable domain reads EAGVAQSPRYKIIEKRQSVAFWCNPISGHATLYWYQQILGQGPKLLIQFQNNGVVDDSQLPKDRFSAERLKGVDSTLKIQPAKLEDSAVYLCASSPNRDHYGYTFGSGTRLTVV.

This clonotype was observed at least ten times. This chain links TRBV7-2 with TRBJ2-2; 10 bases are shared with TRBD2. The CDR3 is 19 amino acids. The V segment lost 0 bases and the J segment 5 bases; nucleotides outside the gene matches: 12. Germline V gene sequence: CDR1 SGHTA, CDR2 FQGNSA. CDR3 amino acids: CASSLAPPGAGGRTGELFF. The CDR3 region has the DNA TGTGCCAGCAGCTTAGCTCCCCCGGGAGCGGGGGGGCGAACCGGGGAGCTGTTTTTT.

This clonotype occurred many times. The chain uses TRBV5-1 and TRBJ1-2; TRBD1 might be the D (6 bases). V lost 0 bases, J lost 4 bases, and 10 bases lay in between. This CDR3 spans 14 amino acids. Germline loops: CDR1 SGHRS, CDR2 YFSETQ. The CDR3 DNA reads as TGCGCCAGCAGCTTGGGGGGGGCTCTCTATGGCTACACCTTC. Residues: CASSLGGALYGYTF. The full variable domain, completed using reference TRBV5-1 and TRBJ1-2, is KAGVTQTPRYLIKTRGQQVTLSCSPISGHRSVSWYQQTPGQGLQFLFEYFSETQRNKGNFPGRFSGRQFSNSRSEMNVSTLELGDSALYLCASSLGGALYGYTFGSGTRLTVV.